This paragraph reports one TCR beta chain. The data derive from a study of blood T cells in healthy people across ages. The CDR3 consists of 13 residues. Germline CDR1 reads MNHEY; CDR2 reads SVGAGI. The ends were cut back, 1 base at V and 6 bases at J, with 10 bases in the middle. Alongside a J-beta primer mix, a sample-barcoded 5' primer served in a second PCR lasting roughly 6 to 12 cycles. The template-switch adaptor, which had 12 random nucleotides, put a tag on each cDNA molecule. Via MiXCR, TCRdb re-called the 5' RACE reads, giving one row per CDR3 protein. The sample includes about 930,000 distinct CDR3 sequences, under 35% of them seen just once. Total RNA amounts of at least 5 micrograms were extracted per sample. The sample was also linked to a second study, of T cells of mothers and their children. That investigation notes: Related mother-child pairs shared marginally more repertoire than unrelated pairs, though not significantly.

The V call is TRBV6-5, the J call TRBJ2-7, with D perhaps TRBD2 (6 bases). The sequencing sample was made of blood. The sequence came from a woman aged 40 to 50 in good health. DNA of the CDR3: TGTGCCAGCAGTTACTATCCCGGGGGCGAGCAGTACTTC. The encoded protein is CASSYYPGGEQYF.